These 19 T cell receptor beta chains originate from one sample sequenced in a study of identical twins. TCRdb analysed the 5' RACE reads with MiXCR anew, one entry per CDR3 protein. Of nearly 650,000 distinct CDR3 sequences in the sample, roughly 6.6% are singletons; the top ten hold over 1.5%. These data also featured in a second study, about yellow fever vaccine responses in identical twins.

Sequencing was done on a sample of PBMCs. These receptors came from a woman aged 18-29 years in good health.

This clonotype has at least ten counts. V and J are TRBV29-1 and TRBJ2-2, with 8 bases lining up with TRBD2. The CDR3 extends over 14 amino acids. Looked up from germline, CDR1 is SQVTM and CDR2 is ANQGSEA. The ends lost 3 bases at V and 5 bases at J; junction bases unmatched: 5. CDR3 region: CSVDPSGGTGELFF. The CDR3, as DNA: TGCAGCGTTGATCCCAGCGGGGGTACCGGGGAGCTGTTTTTT.

Here the CDR3 reads CASSPSLGPSSYEQYF. CDR3 nucleotides: TGTGCCAGCTCACCTTCTCTCGGGCCGAGCTCCTACGAGCAGTACTTC. The V gene is TRBV18, the J gene TRBJ2-7; no clear D. Germline CDR1 is KGHSH and CDR2 is LQKENI. V lost 3 bases and J lost 0, with 15 bases in between. The CDR3 length is 16 residues.

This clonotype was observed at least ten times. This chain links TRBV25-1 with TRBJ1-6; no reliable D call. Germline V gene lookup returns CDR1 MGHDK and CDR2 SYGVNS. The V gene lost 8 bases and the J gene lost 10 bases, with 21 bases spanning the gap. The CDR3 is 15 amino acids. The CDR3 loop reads CASEGFGTGNSPLHF. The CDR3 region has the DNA TGTGCCAGCGAGGGATTTGGCACCGGGAACTCACCCCTCCACTTT.

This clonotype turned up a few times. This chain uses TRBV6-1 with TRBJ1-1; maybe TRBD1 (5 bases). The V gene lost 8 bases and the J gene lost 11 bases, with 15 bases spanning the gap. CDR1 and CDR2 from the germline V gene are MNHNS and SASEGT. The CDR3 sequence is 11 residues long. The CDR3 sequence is CASHEAGFAFF. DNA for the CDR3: TGTGCCAGCCATGAAGCAGGGTTCGCTTTCTTT.

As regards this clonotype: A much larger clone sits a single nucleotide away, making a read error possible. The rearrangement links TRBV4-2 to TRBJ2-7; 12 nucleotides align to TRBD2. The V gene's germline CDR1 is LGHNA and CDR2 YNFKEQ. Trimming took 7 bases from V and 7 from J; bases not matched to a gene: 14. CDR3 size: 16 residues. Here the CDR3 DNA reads TGTGCCAGCATCCCCAGGACTAGCGGGGACGCTAGGGAGCAGTACTTC. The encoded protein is CASIPRTSGDAREQYF.

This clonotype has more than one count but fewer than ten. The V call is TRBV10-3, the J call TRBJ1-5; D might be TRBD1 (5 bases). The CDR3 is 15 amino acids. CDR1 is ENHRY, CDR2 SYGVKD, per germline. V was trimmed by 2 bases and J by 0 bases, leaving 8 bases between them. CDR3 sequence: CAISEEGLSNQPQHF. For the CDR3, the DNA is TGTGCCATCAGTGAGGAGGGGCTTAGCAATCAGCCCCAGCATTTT.

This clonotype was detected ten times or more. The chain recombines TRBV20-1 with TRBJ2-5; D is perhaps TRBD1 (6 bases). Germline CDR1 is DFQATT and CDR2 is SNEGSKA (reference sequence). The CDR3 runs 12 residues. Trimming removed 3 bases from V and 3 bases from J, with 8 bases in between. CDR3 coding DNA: TGCAGTGCTAGTTCAGGGGAAGAGACCCAGTACTTC. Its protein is CSASSGEETQYF.

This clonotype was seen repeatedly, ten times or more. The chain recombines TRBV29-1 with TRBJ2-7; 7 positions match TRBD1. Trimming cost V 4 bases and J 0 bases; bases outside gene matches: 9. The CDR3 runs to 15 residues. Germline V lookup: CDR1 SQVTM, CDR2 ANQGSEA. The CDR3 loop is CSVAVPDRSSYEQYF. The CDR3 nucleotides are TGCAGCGTTGCGGTCCCGGACAGGAGCTCCTACGAGCAGTACTTC.

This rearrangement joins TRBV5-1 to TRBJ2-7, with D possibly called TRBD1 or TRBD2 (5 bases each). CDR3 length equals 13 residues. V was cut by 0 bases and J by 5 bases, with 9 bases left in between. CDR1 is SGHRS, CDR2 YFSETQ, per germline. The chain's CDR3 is CASSLGGGNEQYF. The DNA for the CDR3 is TGCGCCAGCAGCTTGGGTGGGGGTAACGAGCAGTACTTC.

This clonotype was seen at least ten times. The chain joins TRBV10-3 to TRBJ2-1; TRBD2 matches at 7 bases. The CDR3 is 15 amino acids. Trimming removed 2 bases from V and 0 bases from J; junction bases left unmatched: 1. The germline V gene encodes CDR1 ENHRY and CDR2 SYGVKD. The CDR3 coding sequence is TGTGCCATCAGTGAGAGCGGGGACTCCTACAATGAGCAGTTCTTC. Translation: CAISESGDSYNEQFF.

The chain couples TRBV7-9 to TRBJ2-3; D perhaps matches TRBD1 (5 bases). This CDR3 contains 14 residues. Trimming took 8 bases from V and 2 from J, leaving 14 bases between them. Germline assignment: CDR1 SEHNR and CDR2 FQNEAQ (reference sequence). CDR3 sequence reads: CASGPGAPTDTQYF. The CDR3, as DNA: TGTGCCAGCGGCCCTGGGGCTCCCACAGATACGCAGTATTTT.

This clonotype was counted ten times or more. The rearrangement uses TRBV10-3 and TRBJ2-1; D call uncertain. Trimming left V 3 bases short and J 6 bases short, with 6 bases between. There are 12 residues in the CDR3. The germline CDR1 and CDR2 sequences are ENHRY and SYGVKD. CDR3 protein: CAISEARNEQFF. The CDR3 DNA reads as TGTGCCATCAGTGAAGCTCGCAATGAGCAGTTCTTC.

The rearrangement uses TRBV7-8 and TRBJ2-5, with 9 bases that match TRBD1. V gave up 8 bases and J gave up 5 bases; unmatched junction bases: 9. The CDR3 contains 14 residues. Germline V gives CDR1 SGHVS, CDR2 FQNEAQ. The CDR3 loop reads CASGLQGARETQYF. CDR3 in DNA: TGTGCCAGCGGATTACAGGGGGCGCGGGAGACCCAGTACTTC. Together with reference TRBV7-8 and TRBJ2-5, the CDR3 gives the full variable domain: GAGVSQSPRYKVAKRGQDVALRCDPISGHVSLFWYQQALGQGPEFLTYFQNEAQLDKSGLPSDRFFAERPEGSVSTLKIQRTQQEDSAVYLCASGLQGARETQYFGPGTRLLVL.

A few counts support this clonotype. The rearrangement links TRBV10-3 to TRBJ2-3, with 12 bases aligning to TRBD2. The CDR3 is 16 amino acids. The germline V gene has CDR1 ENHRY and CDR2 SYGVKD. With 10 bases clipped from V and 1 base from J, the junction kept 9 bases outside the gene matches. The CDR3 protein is CATTSGGTPGTDTQYF. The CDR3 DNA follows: TGTGCCACCACTAGCGGGGGGACTCCGGGCACAGATACGCAGTATTTT.

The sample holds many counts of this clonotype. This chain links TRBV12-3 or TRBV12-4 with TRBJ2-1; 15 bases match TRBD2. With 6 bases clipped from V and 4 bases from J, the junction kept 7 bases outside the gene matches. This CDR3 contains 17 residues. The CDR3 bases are TGTGCCAGCAGCCCTAGGGGACTAGCGGGAGGTTACAATGAGCAGTTCTTC. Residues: CASSPRGLAGGYNEQFF.

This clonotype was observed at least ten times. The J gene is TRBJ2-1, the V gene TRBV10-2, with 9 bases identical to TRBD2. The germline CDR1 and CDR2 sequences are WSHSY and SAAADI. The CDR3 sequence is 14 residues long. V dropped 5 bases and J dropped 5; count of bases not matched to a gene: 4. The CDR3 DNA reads TGCGCCAGCAGTCGGACTAGCGACAACAATGAGCAGTTCTTC. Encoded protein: CASSRTSDNNEQFF.

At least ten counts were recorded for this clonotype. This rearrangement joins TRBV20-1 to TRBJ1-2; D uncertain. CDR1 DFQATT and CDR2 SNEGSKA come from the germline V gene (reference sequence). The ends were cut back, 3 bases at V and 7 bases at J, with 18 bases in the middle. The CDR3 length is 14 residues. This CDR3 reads CSARIIQEGLGYTF. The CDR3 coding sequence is TGCAGTGCTAGGATTATTCAAGAAGGGCTTGGCTACACCTTC.

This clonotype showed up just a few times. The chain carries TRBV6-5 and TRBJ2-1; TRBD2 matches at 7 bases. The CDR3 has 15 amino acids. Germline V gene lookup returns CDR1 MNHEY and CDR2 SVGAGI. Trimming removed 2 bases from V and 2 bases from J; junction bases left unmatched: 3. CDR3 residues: CASSYGREPYNEQFF. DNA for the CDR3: TGTGCCAGCAGTTACGGGCGGGAGCCCTACAATGAGCAGTTCTTC.

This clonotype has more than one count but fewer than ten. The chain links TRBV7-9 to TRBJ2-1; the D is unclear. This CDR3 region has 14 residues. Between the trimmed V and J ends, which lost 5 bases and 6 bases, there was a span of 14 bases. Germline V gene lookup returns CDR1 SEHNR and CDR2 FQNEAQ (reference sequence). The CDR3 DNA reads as TGTGCCAGCAGCCCCTTGGCCAGTGGCAATGAGCAGTTCTTC. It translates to CASSPLASGNEQFF.